The 4 T cell receptor beta chains presented below share a single source sample, sequenced in a study of T cells in tuberculosis. The table came from immunoSEQ multiplex PCR; TCRdb's copy has only in-frame clones and leaves some out. The repertoire consists of 30,000 or so clones, with about 95% occurring once and the leading ten covering roughly 2.5%. Sequenced input: PBMCs. These receptors all stem from a donor between 10 and 35 years old with latent tuberculosis or without tuberculosis infection.

The chain carries TRBV13 and TRBJ2-1; D remains unclear. This CDR3 spans 12 amino acids. V lost 8 bases and J lost 9, with 14 bases in between. Germline V gene lookup returns CDR1 PRHDT and CDR2 FYEKMQ (reference sequence). This CDR3 reads CASGDSLGEQFF. CDR3 coding DNA: TGTGCCAGCGGCGACTCCTTGGGTGAGCAGTTCTTC. Full variable domain (outside the CDR3, taken from reference TRBV13 and TRBJ2-1): AAGVIQSPRHLIKEKRETATLKCYPIPRHDTVYWYQQGPGQDPQFLISFYEKMQSDKGSIPDRFSAQQFSDYHSELNMSSLELGDSALYFCASGDSLGEQFFGPGTRLTVL.

The gene calls are TRBV29-1 and TRBJ1-2, with 9 bases aligning to TRBD1. The CDR3 consists of 14 residues. The V gene end was trimmed by 7 bases and the J gene end by 6 bases; junction bases not matched to a gene: 12. The V gene's germline CDR1 is SQVTM and CDR2 ANQGSEA. In DNA, the CDR3 is TGCAGCGGGATCCCGACAGGGGGTGAGGATGGCTACACCTTC. It encodes CSGIPTGGEDGYTF.

This clone was recorded once. The rearrangement links TRBV5-6 to TRBJ1-2, with TRBD1 matching over 7 bases. The germline gives CDR1 SGHDT, CDR2 YYEEEE. With 3 bases clipped from V and 5 bases from J, the junction kept 16 bases outside the gene matches. This CDR3 comprises 17 residues. CDR3 in amino acids: CASSSTGIGNFGYGYTF. CDR3 nucleotides: TGTGCCAGCAGCTCGACAGGGATTGGAAATTTCGGGTATGGCTACACCTTC.

V usage is TRBV5-1 and J usage is TRBJ2-1; D is undetermined. This CDR3 is 13 amino acids long. The germline V and J ends were trimmed by 4 bases and 7 bases, with 12 bases remaining between them. Germline loops: CDR1 SGHRS, CDR2 YFSETQ. The CDR3 DNA is TGCGCCAGCAGCGTACCCCCCGGGAATGAGCAGTTCTTC. Its protein product is CASSVPPGNEQFF.